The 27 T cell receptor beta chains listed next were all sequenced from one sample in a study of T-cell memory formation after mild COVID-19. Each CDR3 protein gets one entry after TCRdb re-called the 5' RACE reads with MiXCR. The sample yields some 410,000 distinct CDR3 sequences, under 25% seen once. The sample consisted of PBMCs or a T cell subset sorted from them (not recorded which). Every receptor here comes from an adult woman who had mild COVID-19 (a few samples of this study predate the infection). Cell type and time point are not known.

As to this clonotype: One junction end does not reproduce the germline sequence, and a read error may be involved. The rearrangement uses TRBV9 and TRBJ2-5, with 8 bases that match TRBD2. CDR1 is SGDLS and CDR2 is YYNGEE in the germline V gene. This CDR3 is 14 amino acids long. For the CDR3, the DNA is TGTGCCAGCAGCGTCCAAGGGACTAGGGAGAACCAGTACTTC. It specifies CASSVQGTRENQYF.

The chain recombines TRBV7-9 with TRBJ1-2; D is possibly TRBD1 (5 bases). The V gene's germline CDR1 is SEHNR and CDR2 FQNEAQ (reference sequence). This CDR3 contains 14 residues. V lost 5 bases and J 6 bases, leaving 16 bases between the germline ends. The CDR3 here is CASSLGGGIDGYTF. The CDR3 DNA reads TGTGCCAGCAGCCTCGGCGGGGGAATTGATGGCTACACCTTC.

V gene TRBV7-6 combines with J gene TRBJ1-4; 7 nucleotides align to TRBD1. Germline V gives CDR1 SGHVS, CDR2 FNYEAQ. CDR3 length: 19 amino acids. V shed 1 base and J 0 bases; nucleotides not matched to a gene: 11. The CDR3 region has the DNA TGTGCCAGCAGCTTAGTCCCGGTGGACAGGCTTGCAACTAATGAAAAACTGTTTTTT. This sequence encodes CASSLVPVDRLATNEKLFF.

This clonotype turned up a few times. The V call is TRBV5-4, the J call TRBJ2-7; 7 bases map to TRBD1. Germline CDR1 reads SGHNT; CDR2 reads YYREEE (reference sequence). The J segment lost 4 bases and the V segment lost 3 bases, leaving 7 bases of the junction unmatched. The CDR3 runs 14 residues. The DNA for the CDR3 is TGTGCCAGCAGCTCTTGGGACAGTAGGTACGAGCAGTACTTC. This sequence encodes CASSSWDSRYEQYF.

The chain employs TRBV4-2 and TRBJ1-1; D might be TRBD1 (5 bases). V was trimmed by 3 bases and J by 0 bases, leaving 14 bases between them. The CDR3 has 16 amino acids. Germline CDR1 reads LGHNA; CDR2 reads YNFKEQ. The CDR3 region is CASSQGRRGMNTEAFF. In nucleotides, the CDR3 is TGTGCCAGCAGCCAGGGCCGGAGGGGAATGAACACTGAAGCTTTCTTT.

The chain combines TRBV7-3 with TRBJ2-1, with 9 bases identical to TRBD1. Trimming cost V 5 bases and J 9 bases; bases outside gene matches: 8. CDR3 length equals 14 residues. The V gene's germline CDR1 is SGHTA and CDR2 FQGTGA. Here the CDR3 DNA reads TGTGCCAGCAGCCTGGACAGGGGTCATCGTGAGCAGTTCTTC. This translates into CASSLDRGHREQFF. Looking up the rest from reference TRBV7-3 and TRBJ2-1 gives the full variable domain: GAGVSQTPSNKVTEKGKYVELRCDPISGHTALYWYRQSLGQGPEFLIYFQGTGAADDSGLPNDRFFAVRPEGSVSTLKIQRTERGDSAVYLCASSLDRGHREQFFGPGTRLTVL.

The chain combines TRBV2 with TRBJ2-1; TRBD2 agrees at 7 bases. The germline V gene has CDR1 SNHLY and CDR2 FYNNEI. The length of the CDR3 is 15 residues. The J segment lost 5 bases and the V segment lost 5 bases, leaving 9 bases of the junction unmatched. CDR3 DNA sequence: TGTGCCAGCAGTCGTACTAGCGTCAGGAACAATGAGCAGTTCTTC. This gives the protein CASSRTSVRNNEQFF.

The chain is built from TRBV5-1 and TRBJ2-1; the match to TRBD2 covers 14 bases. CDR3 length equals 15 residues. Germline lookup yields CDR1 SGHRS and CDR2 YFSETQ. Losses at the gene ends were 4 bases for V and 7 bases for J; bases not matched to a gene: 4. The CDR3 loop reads CASSIRTSGRNEQFF. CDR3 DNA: TGCGCCAGCAGCATTAGGACTAGCGGGAGGAATGAGCAGTTCTTC. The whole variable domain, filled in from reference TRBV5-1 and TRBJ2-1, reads KAGVTQTPRYLIKTRGQQVTLSCSPISGHRSVSWYQQTPGQGLQFLFEYFSETQRNKGNFPGRFSGRQFSNSRSEMNVSTLELGDSALYLCASSIRTSGRNEQFFGPGTRLTVL.

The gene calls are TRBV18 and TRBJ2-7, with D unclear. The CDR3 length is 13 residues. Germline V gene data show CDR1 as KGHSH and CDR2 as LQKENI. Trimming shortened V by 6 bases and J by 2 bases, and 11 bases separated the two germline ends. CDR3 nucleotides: TGTGCCAGCTCGACGGGCCTCGCCTACGAGCAGTACTTC. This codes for CASSTGLAYEQYF.

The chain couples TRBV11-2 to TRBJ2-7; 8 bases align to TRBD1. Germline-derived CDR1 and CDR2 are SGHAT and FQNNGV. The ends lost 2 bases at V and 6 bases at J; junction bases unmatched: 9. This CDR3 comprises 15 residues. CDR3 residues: CASSLLGQGVGEQYF. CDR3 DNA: TGTGCCAGCAGCTTACTCGGACAGGGTGTGGGCGAGCAGTACTTC.

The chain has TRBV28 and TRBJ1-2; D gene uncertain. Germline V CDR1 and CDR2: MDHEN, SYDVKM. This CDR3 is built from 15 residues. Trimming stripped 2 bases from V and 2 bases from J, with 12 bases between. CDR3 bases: TGTGCCAGCAGTTTACTTCCCGTTGGAAACTATGGCTACACCTTC. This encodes CASSLLPVGNYGYTF.

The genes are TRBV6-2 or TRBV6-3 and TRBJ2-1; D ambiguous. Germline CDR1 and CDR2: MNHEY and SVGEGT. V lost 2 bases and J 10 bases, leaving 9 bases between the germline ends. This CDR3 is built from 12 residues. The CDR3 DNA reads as TGTGCCAGCAGTTACGGAGTTGGCGAGCAGTTCTTC. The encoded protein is CASSYGVGEQFF.

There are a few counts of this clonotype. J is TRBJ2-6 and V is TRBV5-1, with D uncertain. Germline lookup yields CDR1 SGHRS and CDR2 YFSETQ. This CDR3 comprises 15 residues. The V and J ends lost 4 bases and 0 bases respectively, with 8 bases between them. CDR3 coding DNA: TGCGCCAGCAGCATCCCAATCTCTGGGGCCAACGTCCTGACTTTC. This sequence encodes CASSIPISGANVLTF.

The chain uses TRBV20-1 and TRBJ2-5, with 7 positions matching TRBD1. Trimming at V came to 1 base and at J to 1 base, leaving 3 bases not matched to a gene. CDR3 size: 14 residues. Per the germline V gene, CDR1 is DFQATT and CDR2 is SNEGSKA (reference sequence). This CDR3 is CSARGRQGQETQYF. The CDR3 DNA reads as TGCAGTGCTAGAGGAAGACAGGGCCAAGAGACCCAGTACTTC.

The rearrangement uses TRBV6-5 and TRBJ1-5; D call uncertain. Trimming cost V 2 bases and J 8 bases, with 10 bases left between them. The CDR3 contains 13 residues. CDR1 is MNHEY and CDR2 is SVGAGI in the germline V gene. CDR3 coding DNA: TGTGCCAGCAGTTACGATGTGGGGAAGCCCCAGCATTTT. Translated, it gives CASSYDVGKPQHF.

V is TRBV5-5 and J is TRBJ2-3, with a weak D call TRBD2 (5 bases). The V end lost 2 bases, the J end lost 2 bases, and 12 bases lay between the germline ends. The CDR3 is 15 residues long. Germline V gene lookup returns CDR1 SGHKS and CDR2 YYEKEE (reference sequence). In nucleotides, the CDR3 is TGTGCCAGCAGCTTTCGGGGAGAATCCACAGATACGCAGTATTTT. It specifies CASSFRGESTDTQYF. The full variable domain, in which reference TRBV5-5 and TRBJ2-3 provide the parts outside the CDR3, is DAGVTQSPTHLIKTRGQQVTLRCSPISGHKSVSWYQQVLGQGPQFIFQYYEKEERGRGNFPDRFSARQFPNYSSELNVNALLLGDSALYLCASSFRGESTDTQYFGPGTRLTVL.

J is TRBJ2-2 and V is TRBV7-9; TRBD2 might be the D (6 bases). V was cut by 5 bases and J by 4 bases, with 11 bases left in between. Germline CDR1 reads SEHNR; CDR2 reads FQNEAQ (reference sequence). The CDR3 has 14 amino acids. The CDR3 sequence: CASSRLEGTGELFF. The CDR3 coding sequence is TGTGCCAGCAGCCGACTAGAGGGCACCGGGGAGCTGTTTTTT.

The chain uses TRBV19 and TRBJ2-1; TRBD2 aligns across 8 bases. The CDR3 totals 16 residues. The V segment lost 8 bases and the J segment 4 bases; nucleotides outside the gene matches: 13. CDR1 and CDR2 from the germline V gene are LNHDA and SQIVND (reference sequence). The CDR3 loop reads CASSLGGGTQYNEQFF. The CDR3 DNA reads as TGTGCCAGTTCACTCGGGGGGGGCACTCAGTACAATGAGCAGTTCTTC.

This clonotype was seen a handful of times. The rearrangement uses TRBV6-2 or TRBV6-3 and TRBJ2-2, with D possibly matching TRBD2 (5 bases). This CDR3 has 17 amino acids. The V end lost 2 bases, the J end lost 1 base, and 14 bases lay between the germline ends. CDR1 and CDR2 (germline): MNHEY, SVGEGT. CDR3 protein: CASSYPPGKMNTGELFF. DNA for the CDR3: TGTGCCAGCAGTTACCCCCCGGGGAAGATGAACACCGGGGAGCTGTTTTTT.

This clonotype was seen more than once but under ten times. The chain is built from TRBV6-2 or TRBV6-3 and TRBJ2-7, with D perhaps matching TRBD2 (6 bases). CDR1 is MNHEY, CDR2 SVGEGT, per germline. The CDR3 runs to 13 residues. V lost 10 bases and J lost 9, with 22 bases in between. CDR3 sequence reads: CATGGTERALQYF. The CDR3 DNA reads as TGTGCCACCGGCGGGACGGAGCGGGCGTTGCAGTACTTC.

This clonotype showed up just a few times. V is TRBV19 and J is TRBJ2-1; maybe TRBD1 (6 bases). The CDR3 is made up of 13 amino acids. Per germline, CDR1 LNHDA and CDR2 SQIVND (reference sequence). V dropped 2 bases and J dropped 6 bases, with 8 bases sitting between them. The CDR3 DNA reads TGTGCCAGTAGTATAACAGGGCTCAATGAGCAGTTCTTC. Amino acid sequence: CASSITGLNEQFF.

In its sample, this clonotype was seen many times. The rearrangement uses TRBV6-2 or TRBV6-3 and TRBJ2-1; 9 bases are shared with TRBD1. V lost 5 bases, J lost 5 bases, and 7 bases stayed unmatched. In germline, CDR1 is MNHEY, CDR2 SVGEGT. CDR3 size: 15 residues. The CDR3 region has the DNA TGTGCCAGCAGTGCCCGGGGACAGGGAAACAATGAGCAGTTCTTC. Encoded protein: CASSARGQGNNEQFF.

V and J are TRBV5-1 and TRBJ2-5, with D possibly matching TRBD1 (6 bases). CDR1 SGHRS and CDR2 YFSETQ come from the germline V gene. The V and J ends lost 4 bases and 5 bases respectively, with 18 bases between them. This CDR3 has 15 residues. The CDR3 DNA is TGCGCCAGCAGCAGGGAGACAGGATACGACGAGACCCAGTACTTC. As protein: CASSRETGYDETQYF. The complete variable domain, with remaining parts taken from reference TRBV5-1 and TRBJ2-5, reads KAGVTQTPRYLIKTRGQQVTLSCSPISGHRSVSWYQQTPGQGLQFLFEYFSETQRNKGNFPGRFSGRQFSNSRSEMNVSTLELGDSALYLCASSRETGYDETQYFGPGTRLLVL.

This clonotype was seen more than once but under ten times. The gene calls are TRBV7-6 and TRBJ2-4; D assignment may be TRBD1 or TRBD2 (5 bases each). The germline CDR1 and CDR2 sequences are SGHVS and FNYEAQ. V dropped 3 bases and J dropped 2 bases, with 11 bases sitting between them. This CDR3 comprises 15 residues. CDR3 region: CASSFRDLTKNIQYF. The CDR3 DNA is TGTGCCAGCAGCTTTCGGGACCTGACCAAAAACATTCAGTACTTC.

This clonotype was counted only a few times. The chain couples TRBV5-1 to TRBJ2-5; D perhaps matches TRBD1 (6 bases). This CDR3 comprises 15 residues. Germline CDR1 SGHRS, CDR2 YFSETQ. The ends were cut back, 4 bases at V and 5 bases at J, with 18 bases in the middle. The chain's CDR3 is CASSKQGRIRETQYF. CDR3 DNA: TGCGCCAGCAGCAAACAGGGTCGAATTCGGGAGACCCAGTACTTC. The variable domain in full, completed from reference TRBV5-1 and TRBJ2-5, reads KAGVTQTPRYLIKTRGQQVTLSCSPISGHRSVSWYQQTPGQGLQFLFEYFSETQRNKGNFPGRFSGRQFSNSRSEMNVSTLELGDSALYLCASSKQGRIRETQYFGPGTRLLVL.

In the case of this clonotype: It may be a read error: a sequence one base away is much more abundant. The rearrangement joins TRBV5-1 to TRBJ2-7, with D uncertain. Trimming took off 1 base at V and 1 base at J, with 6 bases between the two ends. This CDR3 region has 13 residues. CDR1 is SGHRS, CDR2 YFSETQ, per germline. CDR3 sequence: CASSLRVSYEQYF. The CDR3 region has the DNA TGCGCCAGCAGCTTGCGGGTATCCTACGAGCAGTACTTC.

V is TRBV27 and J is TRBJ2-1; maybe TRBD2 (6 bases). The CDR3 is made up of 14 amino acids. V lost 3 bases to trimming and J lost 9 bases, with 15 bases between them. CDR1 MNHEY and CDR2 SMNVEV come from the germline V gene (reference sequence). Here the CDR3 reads CASSFSGGAGEQFF. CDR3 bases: TGTGCCAGCAGTTTTAGCGGAGGGGCGGGTGAGCAGTTCTTC.